The 29 T cell receptor beta chains in this list originate from one sample, sequenced in a study of shared clonotypes between healthy human individuals (dated by TCRdb to about 2020). Library prep was done by the immunoSEQ multiplex PCR assay. Drawn from immuneACCESS, this table holds only the in-frame rearrangements with V and J called that TCRdb kept. Clones are partly lost; checked studies trace under half to an unresolved V gene and leave the rest unexplained. Counted in this sample were more than 2,000,000 clones; 80% to 95% of them appeared once. 0.39% of the sample goes to the ten largest clones. The sample consisted of naive CD4+ T cells from PBMCs. The cell subset or site label for this specimen denotes: CD45RA+ positively selected. The receptors come from a man between 18 and 29 years old in good health. Some clones in this sample may be carry-over from other donors' samples.

V gene TRBV10-2 combines with J gene TRBJ1-5; no clear D. This CDR3 comprises 15 residues. Germline lookup yields CDR1 WSHSY and CDR2 SAAADI. With 6 bases removed from V and 0 bases from J, the gap between germline ends came to 12 bases. CDR3 region: CASRVGIYSNQPQHF. CDR3 in DNA: TGCGCCAGCAGGGTGGGGATATATAGCAATCAGCCCCAGCATTTT.

The chain is built from TRBV6-1 and TRBJ1-5; possibly TRBD1 for D (6 bases). V was pared by 6 bases and J by 2 bases, with 14 bases between. This CDR3 is built from 15 residues. Germline values: CDR1 MNHNS, CDR2 SASEGT. The CDR3 nucleotides are TGTGCCAGCAGATTGGGATCAGGGGGCAATCAGCCCCAGCATTTT. This encodes CASRLGSGGNQPQHF.

CDR3 loop: CASSFPIHQGVHNEQFF. The CDR3 DNA reads TGTGCCAGCAGCTTCCCTATCCACCAGGGGGTCCACAATGAGCAGTTCTTC. The rearrangement joins TRBV7-2 to TRBJ2-1, with 7 bases matching TRBD1. Germline CDR1 reads SGHTA; CDR2 reads FQGNSA. The CDR3 totals 17 residues. Trimming took 3 bases from V and 5 from J; bases not matched to a gene: 13.

The chain carries TRBV15 and TRBJ2-1; D may be TRBD2 (5 bases). The germline gives CDR1 LNHNV, CDR2 YYDKDF (reference sequence). The CDR3 is 15 amino acids. The V gene lost 1 base and the J gene lost 9 bases, with 16 bases spanning the gap. The CDR3 sequence: CATSRGLAETGEQFF. The CDR3 coding sequence is TGTGCCACCAGCAGAGGGCTAGCTGAAACGGGTGAGCAGTTCTTC.

The chain uses TRBV5-1 and TRBJ1-4; 7 bases line up with TRBD1. Germline loops: CDR1 SGHRS, CDR2 YFSETQ. CDR3 length: 16 residues. Trimming took 3 bases from V and 0 from J; bases not matched to a gene: 5. For the CDR3, the DNA is TGCGCCAGCAGCTCCGGGACAGTAACAACTAATGAAAAACTGTTTTTT. Protein sequence: CASSSGTVTTNEKLFF.

A note on this clone: Without the conserved terminal phenylalanine or tryptophan, this CDR3 likely stems from a read error. The chain combines TRBV28 with TRBJ2-7; a possible D gene is TRBD2 (5 bases). Trimming stripped 7 bases from V and 1 base from J, with 14 bases between. This CDR3 spans 14 amino acids. Germline CDR1 reads MDHEN; CDR2 reads SYDVKM. CDR3 loop: CASKLAGSSYEQYS. The CDR3 nucleotides are TGTGCCAGCAAACTTGCGGGCAGTTCCTACGAGCAGTACTCC.

V gene TRBV19 combines with J gene TRBJ2-1; possibly TRBD1 or TRBD2 for D (5 bases each). CDR3 size: 11 residues. Trimming pared 7 bases from V and 8 bases from J, leaving 9 bases between. Germline loops: CDR1 LNHDA, CDR2 SQIVND (reference sequence). CDR3 loop: CASKWDHEQFF. As DNA, the CDR3 is TGTGCCAGTAAGTGGGACCATGAGCAGTTCTTC. Based on the CDR3 plus reference TRBV19 and TRBJ2-1, the full variable domain is DGGITQSPKYLFRKEGQNVTLSCEQNLNHDAMYWYRQDPGQGLRLIYYSQIVNDFQKGDIAEGYSVSREKKESFPLTVTSAQKNPTAFYLCASKWDHEQFFGPGTRLTVL.

The chain links TRBV5-1 to TRBJ1-1; no firm D call. Germline CDR1 SGHRS, CDR2 YFSETQ. Trimming removed 3 bases at V and 6 bases at J, with 9 bases between. The length of the CDR3 is 12 residues. The CDR3 protein is CASSYAGPEAFF. The CDR3 DNA sequence: TGCGCCAGCAGCTATGCCGGGCCTGAAGCTTTCTTT.

This chain links TRBV5-1 with TRBJ2-1; D may match TRBD1 or TRBD2 (5 bases each). The CDR3 is made up of 16 amino acids. Germline V gene sequence: CDR1 SGHRS, CDR2 YFSETQ. Trimming removed 1 base from V and 5 bases from J, with 16 bases in between. The chain's CDR3 is CASSLMWGRANNEQFF. CDR3 DNA sequence: TGCGCCAGCAGCTTGATGTGGGGACGGGCCAACAATGAGCAGTTCTTC.

The chain has TRBV2 and TRBJ1-4; the D gene is possibly TRBD1 (6 bases). Trimming pared 11 bases from V and 0 bases from J, leaving 13 bases between. CDR3 size: 14 residues. Germline CDR1 and CDR2: SNHLY and FYNNEI. The DNA of the CDR3 is TGTGCCCGAGCAAGGGGGACAACTAATGAAAAACTGTTTTTT. Translating it yields CARARGTTNEKLFF.

The chain combines TRBV5-1 with TRBJ2-7; D gene ambiguous. CDR3 size: 12 residues. Germline-derived CDR1 and CDR2 are SGHRS and YFSETQ. V was clipped by 2 bases and J by 6 bases, with 9 bases between them. The CDR3 is CASSFTRSEQYF. The CDR3 bases are TGCGCCAGCAGCTTCACCCGGTCCGAGCAGTACTTC. Full variable domain (rest looked up from reference TRBV5-1 and TRBJ2-7): KAGVTQTPRYLIKTRGQQVTLSCSPISGHRSVSWYQQTPGQGLQFLFEYFSETQRNKGNFPGRFSGRQFSNSRSEMNVSTLELGDSALYLCASSFTRSEQYFGPGTRLTVT.

This CDR3 reads CASRLRTGEETQYF. The CDR3 DNA sequence: TGTGCCAGCAGGTTGAGGACAGGGGAAGAGACCCAGTACTTC. This chain joins TRBV6-1 and TRBJ2-5; TRBD1 agrees at 9 bases. The trim removed 6 bases at V and 3 bases at J, leaving 5 bases unmatched. The CDR3 has 14 amino acids. Germline CDR1 MNHNS, CDR2 SASEGT.

The J gene is TRBJ2-3, the V gene TRBV28; either TRBD1 or TRBD2 may fit D (5 bases each). Germline V gene data show CDR1 as MDHEN and CDR2 as SYDVKM. Trimming left V 2 bases short and J 4 bases short, with 19 bases between. The CDR3 covers 17 residues. The DNA of the CDR3 is TGTGCCAGCAGTTTAGCGTCAGAGGGGCGCGAAGCAGATACGCAGTATTTT. It encodes CASSLASEGREADTQYF.

The chain employs TRBV29-1 and TRBJ1-1; no firm D call. Germline V gene data show CDR1 as SQVTM and CDR2 as ANQGSEA. The CDR3 is made up of 13 amino acids. V was pared by 6 bases and J by 0 bases, with 11 bases between. This chain's CDR3 is CSVGRPLNTEAFF. The CDR3 nucleotides are TGCAGCGTGGGTCGACCCCTGAACACTGAAGCTTTCTTT.

This clone was seen just once. The CDR3 region is CASSYLPYRTGGGSYEQYF. CDR3 nucleotide sequence: TGTGCCAGTAGTTACCTCCCTTACCGGACAGGGGGAGGCTCCTACGAGCAGTACTTC. The chain couples TRBV19 to TRBJ2-7; 10 nucleotides align to TRBD1. The CDR3 spans 19 residues. Trimming took 5 bases from V and 0 from J; bases not matched to a gene: 16. Germline values: CDR1 LNHDA, CDR2 SQIVND (reference sequence).

V is TRBV6-5 and J is TRBJ2-3; the match to TRBD1 covers 7 bases. This CDR3 has 15 amino acids. The trim removed 5 bases at V and 2 bases at J, leaving 7 bases unmatched. Germline values: CDR1 MNHEY, CDR2 SVGAGI. The CDR3 region has the DNA TGTGCCAGCAGTCATCGGGACAGCTCCACAGATACGCAGTATTTT. It encodes CASSHRDSSTDTQYF.

The rearrangement uses TRBV28 and TRBJ1-5; 7 nucleotides match TRBD1. The CDR3 spans 13 residues. J gave up 5 bases and V 8 bases, and 6 bases lay outside the gene matches. CDR1 MDHEN and CDR2 SYDVKM come from the germline V gene. The CDR3 DNA reads TGTGCCAGCGGACAGGTTAGGGATCAGCCCCAGCATTTT. Amino acids: CASGQVRDQPQHF.

The chain couples TRBV29-1 to TRBJ2-3, with D maybe TRBD2 (6 bases). Trimming cost V 7 bases and J 6 bases, with 20 bases left between them. Germline CDR1 and CDR2: SQVTM and ANQGSEA. The CDR3 extends over 14 amino acids. Here the CDR3 reads CSALVGAGSDTQYF. As DNA, the CDR3 is TGCAGCGCCCTCGTAGGAGCGGGTAGCGATACGCAGTATTTT.

This clone has just a few counts. The chain has TRBV28 and TRBJ1-1; the match to TRBD1 covers 8 bases. Looked up from germline, CDR1 is MDHEN and CDR2 is SYDVKM. The ends lost 6 bases at V and 1 base at J; junction bases unmatched: 7. This CDR3 is built from 15 residues. The CDR3 is CASSPDRGRNTEAFF. The CDR3 nucleotides read TGTGCCAGCAGCCCCGACAGGGGAAGGAACACTGAAGCTTTCTTT.

The table lists this clone with a count of one. The genes are TRBV5-1 and TRBJ2-1, with D possibly TRBD1 on 6 matching bases. Germline assignment: CDR1 SGHRS and CDR2 YFSETQ. The CDR3 is 16 amino acids. V was cut by 3 bases and J by 9 bases, with 22 bases left in between. The CDR3 is CASSSRGTSLIGEQFF. As DNA, the CDR3 is TGCGCCAGCAGCTCCCGTGGGACATCCCTGATCGGTGAGCAGTTCTTC.

This chain uses TRBV7-6 with TRBJ2-6; weak D call: TRBD2 (5 bases). This CDR3 region has 17 residues. Germline V gene data show CDR1 as SGHVS and CDR2 as FNYEAQ. V was shortened by 3 bases and J by 0 bases, with 12 bases between the two germline ends. CDR3 loop: CASSFGRDSSGANVLTF. CDR3 sequence (DNA): TGTGCCAGCAGCTTCGGACGGGATAGCTCTGGGGCCAACGTCCTGACTTTC.

Concerning this clone itself: This may be a read error, as it is one base from a much larger clone. The sample carries other DNA sequences with the same CDR3. The rearrangement joins TRBV9 to TRBJ2-1; 7 bases map to TRBD2. J lost 0 bases, V lost 3 bases, and 3 bases had no gene match. The V gene's germline CDR1 is SGDLS and CDR2 YYNGEE. The CDR3 totals 15 residues. The CDR3 region is CASSAGGSSYNEQFF. The CDR3, as DNA: TGTGCCAGCAGCGCAGGCGGGAGCTCCTACAATGAGCAGTTCTTC. Together with reference TRBV9 and TRBJ2-1, the CDR3 gives the full variable domain: DSGVTQTPKHLITATGQRVTLRCSPRSGDLSVYWYQQSLDQGLQFLIQYYNGEERAKGNILERFSAQQFPDLHSELNLSSLELGDSALYFCASSAGGSSYNEQFFGPGTRLTVL.

This chain joins TRBV29-1 and TRBJ1-1, with D hard to call. The CDR3 length is 13 residues. V was cut by 4 bases and J by 2 bases, with 11 bases left in between. CDR1 and CDR2 from the germline V gene are SQVTM and ANQGSEA. The CDR3 is CSVVRRSNTEAFF. The CDR3 bases are TGCAGCGTTGTTCGCAGAAGCAACACTGAAGCTTTCTTT.

Note on this clone: The same CDR3 is also encoded by other DNA sequences in this sample. The chain couples TRBV6-5 to TRBJ2-7; 11 positions agree with TRBD1. The CDR3 is 14 amino acids. Germline V gene lookup returns CDR1 MNHEY and CDR2 SVGAGI. V was clipped by 3 bases and J by 4 bases; unmatched bases: 2. The CDR3, as DNA: TGTGCCAGCAGTTATCGGGACAGGGGGTACGAGCAGTACTTC. Amino acid sequence: CASSYRDRGYEQYF.

The V gene is TRBV27, the J gene TRBJ1-1; 12 bases match TRBD1. Trimming cost V 0 bases and J 12 bases; bases outside gene matches: 5. Germline V gene data show CDR1 as MNHEY and CDR2 as SMNVEV (reference sequence). The CDR3 totals 14 residues. CDR3 sequence (DNA): TGTGCCAGCAGTTTATCTGGGACAGGGGGCAGAACTTTCTTT. It codes for CASSLSGTGGRTFF.

This chain joins TRBV9 and TRBJ2-1; 12 bases are a match to TRBD1. With V trimmed by 2 bases and J by 9 bases, 9 bases remained unmatched. The CDR3 has 16 residues. The germline V gene encodes CDR1 SGDLS and CDR2 YYNGEE. CDR3 in amino acids: CASSVRGTGGLGEQFF. The CDR3 nucleotides read TGTGCCAGCAGCGTGAGAGGGACAGGGGGCTTGGGTGAGCAGTTCTTC.

As regards this clone: This specimen includes other DNA sequences encoding the same CDR3. The chain carries TRBV27 and TRBJ1-4; D may be TRBD1 (5 bases). CDR1 MNHEY and CDR2 SMNVEV come from the germline V gene (reference sequence). The CDR3 runs to 15 residues. Trimming took 4 bases from V and 0 from J, leaving 9 bases between them. DNA of the CDR3: TGTGCCAGCAGTTCCTTAGGGGCAACTAATGAAAAACTGTTTTTT. Its translation: CASSSLGATNEKLFF.

The genes are TRBV30 and TRBJ2-7; D is uncertain. This CDR3 is built from 14 residues. The germline V gene encodes CDR1 GTSNPN and CDR2 SVGIG (reference sequence). Trimming stripped 0 bases from V and 0 bases from J, with 9 bases between. The CDR3: CAWSVPGLSYEQYF. Written as DNA, the CDR3 is TGTGCCTGGAGTGTACCTGGCCTCTCCTACGAGCAGTACTTC.

The rearrangement uses TRBV28 and TRBJ1-6; no firm D call. V was trimmed by 6 bases and J by 7 bases, leaving 10 bases between them. Germline assignment: CDR1 MDHEN and CDR2 SYDVKM. The CDR3 totals 13 residues. CDR3 nucleotide sequence: TGTGCCAGCAGGGGCTATACCAATTCACCCCTCCACTTT. Amino acids: CASRGYTNSPLHF.